The present T cell receptor (beta chain) was sequenced within a study of cytomegalovirus exposure and HLA in healthy donors. Turning to the study itself: From donors who were HLA-typed, an early data release held 80 million to 85 million unique TCRs.

Study-level findings and limits: High sensitivity and specificity were reportedly achieved when the classifier diagnosed cytomegalovirus status. Rarity marked most TCR sequences, yet some public TCRs occurred in many donors.

PCR involved 60 Vbeta and 13 Jbeta primers. Clones were sequenced by immunoSEQ multiplex PCR, and TCRdb holds only the in-frame ones, with some missing. This sample has more than 100,000 clones; more than 60% occur once, and the top ten carry roughly 1.5%. Unmatched junction bases numbered 5, after V lost 0 bases and J lost 4 bases. Germline CDR1 and CDR2: SEHNR and FQNEAQ (reference sequence). The length of the CDR3 is 15 residues. Details on this clone: No antigen is known for it.

The genes are TRBV7-9 and TRBJ2-7, with 8 bases lining up with TRBD1. Sequencing input: PBMCs. The sequence came from a young woman in good health and CMV-seronegative. CDR3 sequence (DNA): TGTGCCAGCAGCTTAGCTGGGACAGGAAAATACGAGCAGTACTTC. Translation: CASSLAGTGKYEQYF.